This T cell receptor (beta chain) was sequenced for a study of Ad26.COV2.S vaccination and SARS-CoV-2 variants. Treatment in this sample: roughly 20 received Ad26.COV2.S at low or high dose, single or two shots; roughly five received placebo; per-sample allocation not given. Sampling was done on day 63 after the first vaccine or placebo injection. Some clones are missing from TCRdb's copy, which holds only in-frame ones; the method was immunoSEQ multiplex PCR. The sample has fewer than 500,000 clones, 90% seen once. Study-wide results and limits: Breadth, reportedly substantial, characterized the spike-specific CD8+ and CD4+ T cell responses after vaccination.

In the case of this clone: Its specificity is not known.

Trimming left V 3 bases short and J 3 bases short, with 12 bases between. Germline V CDR1 and CDR2: MGHDK, SYGVNS. This CDR3 comprises 15 residues. The receptor comes from a person aged 18-65 years who received the Ad26.COV2.S COVID-19 vaccine or a placebo. The chain links TRBV25-1 to TRBJ1-3; D gene uncertain. Here the sequenced sample was peripheral blood, taken in a trial of Ad26.COV2.S vaccine versus placebo. The CDR3 region is CASSDPQLGGNTIYF. CDR3 coding DNA: TGTGCCAGCAGTGACCCCCAGTTAGGTGGAAACACCATATATTTT.